This T cell receptor beta chain was documented in a study of cytomegalovirus exposure and HLA in healthy donors. On the study more broadly: Earlier results showed 90 million to 130 million unique TCR beta sequences derived from about 179 million T cells.

A multiplex PCR was run with 60 Vbeta primers and 13 Jbeta primers. The repertoire was sequenced with immunoSEQ multiplex PCR; TCRdb's copy has only in-frame clones and lacks some. The sample lists over 150,000 clones; more than 65% were seen once. Worth noting for this clone: Its specificity is unknown.

Broader study findings: Per a prior analysis, the majority of TCR beta V segments were productive roughly 87% or roughly 30% of the time.

Trimming shortened V by 3 bases and J by 4 bases, and 11 bases separated the two germline ends. The CDR3 sequence is 13 residues long. Germline values: CDR1 GTSNPN, CDR2 SVGIG (reference sequence). The receptor comes from a girl aged 2-9 years in good health and CMV-seropositive. The chain joins TRBV30 to TRBJ2-3; a weak D match, TRBD2 (5 bases). Material: PBMCs. The CDR3 loop is CAWSWGVPDTQYF. The CDR3 nucleotides are TGTGCCTGGAGCTGGGGAGTCCCAGATACGCAGTATTTT.